The T cell receptor (beta chain) under discussion was sequenced for a study of T cells after yellow fever vaccination. Study findings and constraints: FACS-sorted repertoires could contain abundant clonotypes contaminating from the bulk population. Secondary responses were weaker yet peaked faster, day 5 versus 15. The booster saw the reappearance of most primary-vaccination clones (roughly 96% CD4, roughly 90% CD8).

As TCR cDNA was made by 5'RACE template switching, a universal primer site and UMIs were added. MiXCR was run by TCRdb on the 5' RACE reads, yielding one entry per CDR3 protein. The data hold 250,000 to 350,000 distinct CDR3 sequences, with about 4.5% observed a single time. On this clonotype itself: No antigen is known for it.

Trimming removed 2 bases from V and 2 bases from J; junction bases left unmatched: 9. Germline V lookup: CDR1 SGHVS, CDR2 FNYEAQ. The CDR3 sequence is 18 residues long. This TCR was recovered from a man between 18 and 35 years old who received the YFV17D yellow fever vaccine. The starting material was PBMCs, obtained 15 days after the yellow fever booster vaccination. The gene calls are TRBV7-6 and TRBJ2-6; 7 bases agree with TRBD1. The CDR3 loop reads CASSLRGLVSAGANVLTF. The CDR3 DNA reads TGTGCCAGCAGCTTAAGGGGGCTAGTTAGCGCTGGGGCCAACGTCCTGACTTTC.